These 17 T cell receptor beta chains share one sample of origin, sequenced in a study of T cell responses to AZD1222 COVID-19 vaccine. TCRdb's table, derived via immunoSEQ multiplex PCR, lists solely in-frame clones and lacks some. Here the sample spans 120,000 or so clones, about 91% being singletons. Sequenced material: peripheral blood, taken on day 0 of AZD1222 vaccination. Source of these receptors: an adult in good health.

The chain carries TRBV4-1 and TRBJ1-4, with 11 positions matching TRBD1. V shed 0 bases, J shed 8 bases, and the junction held 5 bases outside the gene matches. The CDR3 is made up of 16 amino acids. Germline V gene sequence: CDR1 MGHRA, CDR2 YSYEKL. The CDR3 spells CASSQDLGQGGEKLFF. The CDR3 coding sequence is TGCGCCAGCAGCCAAGATCTGGGACAGGGGGGAGAAAAACTGTTTTTT.

J is TRBJ2-7 and V is TRBV10-1; D unresolved. Germline V gene lookup returns CDR1 WNHNN and CDR2 SYGVQD (reference sequence). The CDR3 has 13 residues. Trimming pared 2 bases from V and 6 bases from J, leaving 11 bases between. CDR3 sequence: CASSESRRGEQYF. The CDR3 DNA reads TGCGCCAGCAGTGAGAGTAGGAGAGGCGAGCAGTACTTC.

This CDR3 reads CASSSPGLVETQYF. CDR3 DNA sequence: TGTGCCAGCAGTTCCCCGGGACTAGTGGAGACCCAGTACTTC. The V and J genes are TRBV27 and TRBJ2-5, with 8 bases aligning to TRBD2. The germline V gene encodes CDR1 MNHEY and CDR2 SMNVEV (reference sequence). The CDR3 has 14 amino acids. Trimming took 4 bases from V and 5 from J; bases not matched to a gene: 6.

The chain couples TRBV28 to TRBJ2-7; 7 bases match TRBD1. The ends lost 7 bases at V and 6 bases at J; junction bases unmatched: 3. This CDR3 is built from 11 residues. Germline V gives CDR1 MDHEN, CDR2 SYDVKM. The CDR3 coding sequence is TGTGCCAGCACCCACAGGGGCGAGCAGTACTTC. Translation: CASTHRGEQYF.

The chain combines TRBV3-1 (or the pseudogene TRBV3-2) with TRBJ2-3; 7 bases line up with TRBD2. This CDR3 spans 16 amino acids. V shed 3 bases and J 1 base; nucleotides not matched to a gene: 7. CDR1 LGHDT and CDR2 YNNKEL come from the germline V gene (reference sequence). CDR3 loop: CASSQLGGVGTDTQYF. The DNA of the CDR3 is TGTGCCAGCAGCCAGTTGGGGGGGGTGGGCACAGATACGCAGTATTTT.

The chain couples TRBV7-9 to TRBJ2-1; 9 nucleotides align to TRBD1. Trimming at V came to 6 bases and at J to 5 bases, leaving 8 bases not matched to a gene. The CDR3 is 15 residues long. The germline gives CDR1 SEHNR, CDR2 FQNEAQ (reference sequence). This CDR3 reads CASRRPGQGHNEQFF. Here the CDR3 DNA reads TGTGCCAGCAGGAGACCGGGACAGGGACACAATGAGCAGTTCTTC.

The chain combines TRBV4-1 with TRBJ2-1; 9 nucleotides line up with TRBD1. CDR3 length: 14 residues. Germline V CDR1 and CDR2: MGHRA, YSYEKL. Trimming took 5 bases from V and 7 from J; bases not matched to a gene: 6. This CDR3 is CASSTQGAGNEQFF. For the CDR3, the DNA is TGCGCCAGCAGCACACAGGGGGCGGGGAATGAGCAGTTCTTC.

V gene TRBV13 combines with J gene TRBJ1-3; a weak D match, TRBD1 (6 bases). CDR3 length: 14 residues. Germline V gene lookup returns CDR1 PRHDT and CDR2 FYEKMQ (reference sequence). Trimming pared 3 bases from V and 2 bases from J, leaving 8 bases between. CDR3 sequence: CASSFSGAGNTIYF. CDR3 in DNA: TGTGCCAGCAGCTTTTCAGGGGCTGGAAACACCATATATTTT.

The chain recombines TRBV12-5 with TRBJ1-1, with D unresolved. In germline, CDR1 is LGHNT, CDR2 FRNRAP. The CDR3 length is 11 residues. Trimming took 1 base from V and 8 from J, leaving 5 bases between them. DNA of the CDR3: TGTGCTAGTGGTTTGGGACAAGAAGCTTTCTTT. Translating gives CASGLGQEAFF.

The V gene is TRBV6-5, the J gene TRBJ1-1; 7 bases agree with TRBD1. Germline CDR1 and CDR2: MNHEY and SVGAGI. The J segment lost 5 bases and the V segment lost 6 bases, leaving 6 bases of the junction unmatched. This CDR3 is built from 13 residues. CDR3 sequence: CASSLDRVTEAFF. CDR3 DNA sequence: TGTGCCAGCAGCCTAGACAGGGTTACTGAAGCTTTCTTT.

The chain carries TRBV3-1 (or the pseudogene TRBV3-2) and TRBJ1-1; the D gene is possibly TRBD1 (6 bases). The CDR3 is 15 amino acids. V lost 3 bases, J lost 5 bases, and 16 bases lay in between. Germline CDR1 and CDR2: LGHDT and YNNKEL (reference sequence). The CDR3 coding sequence is TGTGCCAGCAGCCAGGGGATTACAGGGCAAACTGAAGCTTTCTTT. Translated, it gives CASSQGITGQTEAFF.

The chain has TRBV6-5 and TRBJ2-7; 10 nucleotides agree with TRBD1. The CDR3 is made up of 15 amino acids. Germline-derived CDR1 and CDR2 are MNHEY and SVGAGI. The V segment lost 6 bases and the J segment 5 bases; nucleotides outside the gene matches: 10. Here the CDR3 reads CASRSETGGLDEQYF. The CDR3 coding sequence is TGTGCCAGCAGATCAGAGACAGGGGGCTTGGACGAGCAGTACTTC.

This chain joins TRBV15 and TRBJ2-1; tentative D call: TRBD1 (6 bases). Trimming pared 1 base from V and 4 bases from J, leaving 20 bases between. Per germline, CDR1 LNHNV and CDR2 YYDKDF (reference sequence). The CDR3 sequence is 18 residues long. CDR3 in DNA: TGTGCCACCAGCAGAGCGGCAGCAGGGGCGAACCAATACAATGAGCAGTTCTTC. This sequence encodes CATSRAAAGANQYNEQFF.

The chain couples TRBV2 to TRBJ1-2; 7 bases map to TRBD1. Germline V lookup: CDR1 SNHLY, CDR2 FYNNEI. There are 12 residues in the CDR3. Germline trimming cut 6 bases from V and 9 bases from J; bases unmatched to any gene: 7. The CDR3 spells CASSPMTGSYTF. The CDR3 nucleotides read TGTGCCAGCAGCCCTATGACAGGGAGCTACACCTTC.

Here the CDR3 reads CASSEQPGTGGSPLHF. The DNA of the CDR3 is TGTGCCAGCAGTGAGCAACCCGGGACAGGGGGTTCACCCCTCCACTTT. The chain carries TRBV6-4 and TRBJ1-6; 11 nucleotides line up with TRBD1. CDR1 MRHNA and CDR2 SNTAGT come from the germline V gene. The CDR3 consists of 16 residues. The V and J ends lost 3 bases and 9 bases, in that order; junction bases with no gene match: 7.

This sequence joins TRBV3-1 (or the pseudogene TRBV3-2) and TRBJ1-1, with D hard to call. Germline assignment: CDR1 LGHDT and CDR2 YNNKEL (reference sequence). V was clipped by 2 bases and J by 2 bases, with 3 bases between them. The CDR3 has 12 amino acids. The CDR3 DNA follows: TGTGCCAGCAGCCAAAGTAACACTGAAGCTTTCTTT. It codes for CASSQSNTEAFF.

The CDR3 DNA sequence: TGTGCCATCATAGCGGGAACCAACAATGAGCAGTTCTTC. Translating gives CAIIAGTNNEQFF. The rearrangement uses TRBV10-3 and TRBJ2-1, with TRBD2 matching over 8 bases. Germline V gene data show CDR1 as ENHRY and CDR2 as SYGVKD. This CDR3 is built from 13 residues. The J segment lost 5 bases and the V segment lost 7 bases, leaving 4 bases of the junction unmatched.